Below, 26 T cell receptor beta chains from the same sample are listed, as sequenced in a study of CD8 T cells in Susac syndrome. An input of about 0.5 to 1 ug of RNA was subjected to reverse transcription using random hexamers. In TCRdb, the immunoSEQ multiplex PCR reads were re-called with MiXCR into one record per CDR3 protein. The sample records roughly 200,000 distinct CDR3 sequences, approximately 96% being singletons. Sequencing was carried out using CD4+ T cells from PBMCs. These receptors were collected from a human donor with multiple sclerosis.

The chain couples TRBV30 to TRBJ1-2, with D tentatively TRBD1 (5 bases). The V end lost 2 bases, the J end lost 7 bases, and 11 bases lay between the germline ends. CDR3 size: 12 residues. Germline V CDR1 and CDR2: GTSNPN, SVGIG (reference sequence). This CDR3 reads CAWSRGDSGYTF. CDR3 coding DNA: TGTGCCTGGAGTCGGGGGGATTCTGGCTACACCTTC.

In DNA form, the CDR3 reads TGTGCCAGCGGTAGGGCTAACTATGGCTACACCTTC. Its protein is CASGRANYGYTF. V and J are TRBV12-3 or TRBV12-4 and TRBJ1-2; D remains unclear. This CDR3 has 12 amino acids. Between the trimmed V and J ends, which lost 8 bases and 0 bases, there was a span of 7 bases.

This clonotype was seen just once. This chain uses TRBV3-1 with TRBJ2-3; unclear D gene. Germline V CDR1 and CDR2: LGHDT, YNNKEL (reference sequence). V lost 6 bases and J lost 2, with 9 bases in between. CDR3 size: 13 residues. The CDR3 here is CASRAQVTDTQYF. The CDR3 bases are TGTGCCAGCAGGGCTCAGGTCACAGATACGCAGTATTTT.

The chain recombines TRBV30 with TRBJ1-1, with D perhaps matching TRBD1 (5 bases). Germline V gene data show CDR1 as GTSNPN and CDR2 as SVGIG (reference sequence). Deletions cut 0 bases from V and 9 bases from J, with 11 bases between. CDR3 length: 12 amino acids. CDR3 DNA: TGTGCCTGGAGTGTTATAGAGGGGAAAGCTTTCTTT. This gives the protein CAWSVIEGKAFF.

The chain employs TRBV4-2 and TRBJ2-7; TRBD1 or TRBD2 may be the D gene (5 bases each). Germline values: CDR1 LGHNA, CDR2 YNFKEQ. V lost 1 base to trimming and J lost 1 base, with 14 bases between them. This CDR3 is built from 16 residues. CDR3 protein: CASSQVDRDGSYEQYF. Here the CDR3 DNA reads TGTGCCAGCAGCCAAGTAGACCGGGACGGATCCTACGAGCAGTACTTC.

This chain links TRBV20-1 with TRBJ1-2; maybe TRBD1 (5 bases). The CDR3 covers 15 residues. V was cut by 0 bases and J by 8 bases, with 19 bases left in between. CDR1 is DFQATT, CDR2 SNEGSKA, per germline (reference sequence). CDR3 amino acids: CSARDTRGKSEGYTF. The CDR3 coding sequence is TGCAGTGCTAGAGATACAAGGGGAAAAAGTGAAGGCTACACCTTC.

J is TRBJ2-3 and V is TRBV5-1; D remains unclear. V shed 5 bases and J shed 2 bases, with 12 bases lying between them. The CDR3 loop spans 14 amino acids. Per germline, CDR1 SGHRS and CDR2 YFSETQ. The CDR3 DNA reads as TGCGCCAGCAGGAGTACCGGCTACACAGATACGCAGTATTTT. Translated: CASRSTGYTDTQYF.

The rearrangement uses TRBV20-1 and TRBJ1-1; D unclear. Trimming cost V 5 bases and J 5 bases, with 12 bases left between them. This CDR3 spans 12 amino acids. CDR1 DFQATT and CDR2 SNEGSKA come from the germline V gene (reference sequence). The CDR3 protein is CSALAWGTEAFF. The CDR3 bases are TGCAGTGCTTTGGCCTGGGGAACTGAAGCTTTCTTT.

This clonotype was found a few times. This rearrangement joins TRBV12-3 or TRBV12-4 to TRBJ2-1; the match to TRBD2 covers 11 bases. There are 15 residues in the CDR3. V lost 2 bases and J lost 4; bases outside the gene matches: 1. The CDR3 here is CASSLTSGGYNEQFF. In DNA, the CDR3 is TGTGCCAGCAGTTTAACTAGCGGGGGATACAATGAGCAGTTCTTC.

The chain joins TRBV11-2 to TRBJ2-1; no reliable D call. V lost 5 bases and J lost 9, with 8 bases in between. This CDR3 contains 11 residues. Per germline, CDR1 SGHAT and CDR2 FQNNGV. The CDR3 nucleotides are TGTGCCAGCAGCGGGTTCCGTGAGCAGTTCTTC. The encoded protein is CASSGFREQFF.

The chain recombines TRBV20-1 with TRBJ1-5, with TRBD1 as a possible D gene (5 bases). In germline, CDR1 is DFQATT, CDR2 SNEGSKA (reference sequence). CDR3 length equals 15 residues. V was trimmed by 5 bases and J by 5 bases, leaving 19 bases between them. The chain's CDR3 is CSAPRGAGFDQPQHF. CDR3 in DNA: TGCAGTGCTCCTCGAGGGGCAGGCTTCGATCAGCCCCAGCATTTT.

The chain has TRBV5-4 and TRBJ1-6; maybe TRBD1 (6 bases). The ends were cut back, 4 bases at V and 0 bases at J, with 17 bases in the middle. Germline loops: CDR1 SGHNT, CDR2 YYREEE (reference sequence). The CDR3 has 18 residues. The CDR3 DNA follows: TGTGCCAGCAGCACCGGGGGGCGACAGAGCTCCTATAATTCACCCCTCCACTTT. Protein sequence: CASSTGGRQSSYNSPLHF. The whole variable domain, filled in from reference TRBV5-4 and TRBJ1-6, reads ETGVTQSPTHLIKTRGQQVTLRCSSQSGHNTVSWYQQALGQGPQFIFQYYREEENGRGNFPPRFSGLQFPNYSSELNVNALELDDSALYLCASSTGGRQSSYNSPLHFGNGTRLTVT.

This clonotype was found a few times. This rearrangement joins TRBV28 to TRBJ2-3; a possible D gene is TRBD1 (5 bases). This CDR3 comprises 11 residues. Trimming removed 6 bases at V and 5 bases at J, with 6 bases between. Germline loops: CDR1 MDHEN, CDR2 SYDVKM. DNA of the CDR3: TGTGCCAGCAGGCAGGGAGATACGCAGTATTTT. This sequence encodes CASRQGDTQYF.

The CDR3 loop is CSSPREGYGYTF. DNA of the CDR3: TGCAGTTCCCCCAGGGAGGGCTATGGCTACACCTTC. The chain carries TRBV20-1 and TRBJ1-2, with D possibly matching TRBD1 (5 bases). V was pared by 8 bases and J by 4 bases, with 14 bases between. This CDR3 has 12 residues. In germline, CDR1 is DFQATT, CDR2 SNEGSKA (reference sequence).

The V call is TRBV29-1, the J call TRBJ2-1; perhaps TRBD2 as D (6 bases). The CDR3 contains 11 residues. Germline-derived CDR1 and CDR2 are SQVTM and ANQGSEA. The V gene lost 5 bases and the J gene lost 8 bases, with 10 bases spanning the gap. The CDR3 nucleotides read TGCAGCGTTACTAGCTTCGATGAGCAGTTCTTC. It is translated as CSVTSFDEQFF.

The chain uses TRBV29-1 and TRBJ1-2; D might be TRBD1 (5 bases). V lost 6 bases, J lost 4 bases, and 18 bases lay in between. The CDR3 is made up of 14 amino acids. The V gene's germline CDR1 is SQVTM and CDR2 ANQGSEA. The CDR3 region is CSVRKQADSYGYTF. The CDR3 DNA sequence: TGCAGCGTCAGGAAACAGGCTGACAGCTATGGCTACACCTTC.

In this sample, this clonotype turned up once. The chain couples TRBV20-1 to TRBJ2-1; no firm D call. V was cut by 5 bases and J by 0 bases, with 11 bases left in between. The CDR3 consists of 14 residues. Germline CDR1 DFQATT, CDR2 SNEGSKA (reference sequence). The CDR3 coding sequence is TGCAGTGCTCTTTCGGGTAACTCCTACAATGAGCAGTTCTTC. It encodes CSALSGNSYNEQFF.

The rearrangement uses TRBV20-1 and TRBJ2-5; the D gene could be TRBD1 or TRBD2 (5 bases each). Germline V gives CDR1 DFQATT, CDR2 SNEGSKA (reference sequence). V was cut by 2 bases and J by 3 bases, with 13 bases left in between. The CDR3 loop spans 14 amino acids. The CDR3 loop reads CSARPGTWEETQYF. In nucleotides, the CDR3 is TGCAGTGCTAGACCCGGGACCTGGGAAGAGACCCAGTACTTC.

CDR3 protein: CASSPGGSNGYTF. CDR3 nucleotides: TGTGCCAGCAGCCCGGGGGGGTCTAATGGCTACACCTTC. V and J are TRBV7-3 and TRBJ1-2; a weak D match, TRBD1 (5 bases). V shed 5 bases and J shed 6 bases, with 13 bases lying between them. The CDR3 has 13 residues. Germline V gene sequence: CDR1 SGHTA, CDR2 FQGTGA.

V gene TRBV20-1 combines with J gene TRBJ2-7; 8 nucleotides align to TRBD2. The trim removed 4 bases at V and 2 bases at J, leaving 7 bases unmatched. The CDR3 has 14 residues. Looked up from germline, CDR1 is DFQATT and CDR2 is SNEGSKA (reference sequence). DNA of the CDR3: TGCAGTGCTAACAGCGGGGGATCGACCTACGAGCAGTACTTC. Translating gives CSANSGGSTYEQYF.

J is TRBJ1-2 and V is TRBV20-1; D unclear. V was pared by 6 bases and J by 4 bases, with 6 bases between. CDR1 is DFQATT and CDR2 is SNEGSKA in the germline V gene (reference sequence). The CDR3 is 10 amino acids. The CDR3 DNA follows: TGCAGTGCCAAGGCCTATGGCTACACCTTC. Residues: CSAKAYGYTF.

The V call is TRBV28, the J call TRBJ2-3, with 8 bases lining up with TRBD2. This CDR3 comprises 15 residues. Germline V lookup: CDR1 MDHEN, CDR2 SYDVKM. The V gene end was trimmed by 7 bases and the J gene end by 9 bases; junction bases not matched to a gene: 15. The chain's CDR3 is CASTSSGGEAWTQYF. DNA of the CDR3: TGTGCCAGCACCTCCAGCGGGGGAGAGGCTTGGACGCAGTATTTT.

This chain connects TRBV4-1 to TRBJ2-2; D may be TRBD1 (6 bases). This CDR3 has 14 amino acids. Trimming stripped 3 bases from V and 5 bases from J, with 10 bases between. The germline V gene encodes CDR1 MGHRA and CDR2 YSYEKL. The CDR3 DNA sequence: TGCGCCAGCAGCCACAGGGGCGCTACCGGGGAGCTGTTTTTT. This gives the protein CASSHRGATGELFF.

V gene TRBV21-1 combines with J gene TRBJ2-1; the table assigns TRBD2, which was not confirmed against the DNA. TRBV21-1 is deemed a pseudogene. CDR3 size: 14 residues. The CDR3 DNA is TGTGCCAGCAGCAAAGAAGTCGGGACTCGGATGCGCCGCTTC. This translates into CASSKEVGTRMRRF.

The V and J genes are TRBV3-1 and TRBJ1-5, with D maybe TRBD1 (5 bases). The CDR3 sequence is 15 residues long. V lost 1 base, J lost 9 bases, and 16 bases lay in between. Germline V CDR1 and CDR2: LGHDT, YNNKEL (reference sequence). The CDR3 DNA follows: TGTGCCAGCAGCCAAGGGGGACCCCCAGTCGGGCCCCAGCATTTT. Residues: CASSQGGPPVGPQHF.

This rearrangement joins TRBV5-4 to TRBJ2-1, with 7 nucleotides matching TRBD1. The length of the CDR3 is 14 residues. Germline V gives CDR1 SGHNT, CDR2 YYREEE (reference sequence). J lost 8 bases, V lost 4 bases, and 9 bases had no gene match. CDR3 in DNA: TGTGCCAGCAGCCAAGACAGGGTTCGGGATGAGCAGTTCTTC. Translating gives CASSQDRVRDEQFF.